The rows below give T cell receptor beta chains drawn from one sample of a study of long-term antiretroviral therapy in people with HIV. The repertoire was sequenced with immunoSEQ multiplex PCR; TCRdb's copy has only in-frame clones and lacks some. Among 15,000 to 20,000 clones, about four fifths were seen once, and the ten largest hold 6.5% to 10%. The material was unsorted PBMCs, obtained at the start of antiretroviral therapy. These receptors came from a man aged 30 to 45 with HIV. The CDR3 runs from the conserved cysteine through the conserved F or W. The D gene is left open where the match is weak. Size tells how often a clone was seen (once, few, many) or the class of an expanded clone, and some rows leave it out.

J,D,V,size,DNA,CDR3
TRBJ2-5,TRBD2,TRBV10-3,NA,TGTGCCATCAGTGAGCCCCGAGGGGTAAGCGGGAATAGCGAGACCCAGTACTTC,CAISEPRGVSGNSETQYF
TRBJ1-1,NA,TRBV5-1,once,TGCGCCAGCAGCTTAGGCCCGAACACTGAAGCTTTCTTT,CASSLGPNTEAFF
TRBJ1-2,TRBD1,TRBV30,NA,TGTGCCTGGAGTGTACCCGGACAGGGCTATAGGTATGGCTACACCTTC,CAWSVPGQGYRYGYTF
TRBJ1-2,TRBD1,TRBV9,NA,TGTGCCAGCAGCCTAACAGGGGGCGTCGACTATGGCTACACCTTC,CASSLTGGVDYGYTF
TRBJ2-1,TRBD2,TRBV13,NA,TGTGCCAGCAGCTCCTCGGGACTAGCGGGAGTACGACAGTTCTTC,CASSSSGLAGVRQFF
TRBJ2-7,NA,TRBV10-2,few,TGCGCCAGCAGTGAGGAGAGCGAGCAGTACTTC,CASSEESEQYF
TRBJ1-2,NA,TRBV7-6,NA,TGTGCCAGCGAGCCATATGAGACCGGCCGTGGCTACACCTTC,CASEPYETGRGYTF
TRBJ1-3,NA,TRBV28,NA,TGTGCCAGCAGCCCCGAGGGGTACTCTGGAAACACCATATATTTT,CASSPEGYSGNTIYF
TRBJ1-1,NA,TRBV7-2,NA,TGTGCCAGCAGCCCGAGGGTGGGTCCCACTGAAGCTTTCTTT,CASSPRVGPTEAFF
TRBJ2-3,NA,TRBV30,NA,TGTGCCTGGAGCGCCGGCCGGGGTCAAAATACGCAGTATTTT,CAWSAGRGQNTQYF
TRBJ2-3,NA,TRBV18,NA,TGTGCCAGCTCATCCGACCGGGACACGCGCACAGATACGCAGTATTTT,CASSSDRDTRTDTQYF
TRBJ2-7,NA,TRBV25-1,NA,TGTGCCAGCAGTGATAGCGGGACAGGAACCTACGAGCAGTACTTC,CASSDSGTGTYEQYF
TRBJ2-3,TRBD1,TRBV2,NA,TGTGCCACCCCAATCCGGGACAGGGGGCCCCCGGATACGCAGTATTTT,CATPIRDRGPPDTQYF
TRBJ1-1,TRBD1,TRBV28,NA,TGTGCCAGCAGTTTAGCCGGGACAGGGGGAACTGAAGCTTTCTTT,CASSLAGTGGTEAFF
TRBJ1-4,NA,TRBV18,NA,TGTGCCAGCTCACCACCCAGGGGAGGCGCTAATGAAAAACTGTTTTTT,CASSPPRGGANEKLFF
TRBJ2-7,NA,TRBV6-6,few,TGTGCCAGCAGTTACTCGGCAGACTACGAGCAGTACTTC,CASSYSADYEQYF
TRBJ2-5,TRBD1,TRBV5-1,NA,TGCGCCAGCAGCGTAGGACAGGGGTTTCTAGAGACCCAGTACTTC,CASSVGQGFLETQYF
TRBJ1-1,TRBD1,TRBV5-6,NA,TGTGCCAGCAGCAGCTTGGGACAGGGGAGGACTGAAGCTTTCTTT,CASSSLGQGRTEAFF
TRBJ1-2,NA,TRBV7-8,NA,TGTGCCAGCAGCTTAGCCAGGGGTCGGTTTGGCTACACCTTC,CASSLARGRFGYTF
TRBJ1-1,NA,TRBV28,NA,TGTGCCAGCAGTTCCCGAAGGGGGATAGACACTGAAGCTTTCTTT,CASSSRRGIDTEAFF
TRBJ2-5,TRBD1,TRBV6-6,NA,TGTGCCAGCAGACAGGGGTCCCAAGAGACCCAGTACTTC,CASRQGSQETQYF
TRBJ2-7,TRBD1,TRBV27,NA,TGTGCCAGCAGCGCAGGGGGTGCCTACGAGCAGTACTTC,CASSAGGAYEQYF
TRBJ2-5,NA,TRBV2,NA,TGTGCCAGCAGTGTTAAAGAGACCCAGTACTTC,CASSVKETQYF
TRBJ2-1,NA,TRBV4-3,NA,TGCGCCAGCAGCCAAGAAGGCGGATTCTCCTACAATGAGCAGTTCTTC,CASSQEGGFSYNEQFF
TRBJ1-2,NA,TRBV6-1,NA,TGTGCCAGCAGTGAAGCGAGGAGGGCAGGTCATTATGGCTACACCTTC,CASSEARRAGHYGYTF
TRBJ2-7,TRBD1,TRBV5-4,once,TGTGCCAGCAGCCAGGACAGGGGGCTTGAGCAGTACTTC,CASSQDRGLEQYF
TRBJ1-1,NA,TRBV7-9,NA,TGTGCCAGCAGCTTAGTAGGGACCGTTGAAGCTTTCTTT,CASSLVGTVEAFF
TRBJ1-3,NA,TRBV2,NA,TGTGCCAGCATGGGGGGAATAGGCTCTGGAAACACCATATATTTT,CASMGGIGSGNTIYF
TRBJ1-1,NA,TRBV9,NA,TGTGCCAGCAGCGGAGGGCGCGGCCTTTTGAACACTGAAGCTTTCTTT,CASSGGRGLLNTEAFF
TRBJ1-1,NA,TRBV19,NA,TGTGCCAGTAGTTCTTCAGGGAACACTGAAGCTTTCTTT,CASSSSGNTEAFF
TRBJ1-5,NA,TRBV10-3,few,TGTGCCAGCGGGGGGGACGGAGGCAATCAGCCCCAGCATTTT,CASGGDGGNQPQHF
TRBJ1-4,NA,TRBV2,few,TGTGCCAGCAGTCTAAACAGGGCAGATAATGAAAAACTGTTTTTT,CASSLNRADNEKLFF
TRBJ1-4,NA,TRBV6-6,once,TGTGCCAGCAGCGCAGGGGCAACTAATGAAAAACTGTTTTTT,CASSAGATNEKLFF
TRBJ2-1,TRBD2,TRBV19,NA,TGTGCCAGTAGCCCCCAGACTAGCGGTGTCTATGAGCAGTTCTTC,CASSPQTSGVYEQFF
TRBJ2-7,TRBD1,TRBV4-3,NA,TGCGCCAGCAGCCAAGCCTCCCGGGACAGGGAGGGCACCTACGAGCAGTACTTC,CASSQASRDREGTYEQYF
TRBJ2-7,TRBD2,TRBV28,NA,TGTGCCAGCAGGTCCGGGACTAGCGGGAGGGCCTTTTGGTCCGAGCAGTACTTC,CASRSGTSGRAFWSEQYF
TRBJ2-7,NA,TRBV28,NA,TGTGCCAGCAGTTTAATCCCCACCTCCAAAAACTACGAGCAGTACTTC,CASSLIPTSKNYEQYF
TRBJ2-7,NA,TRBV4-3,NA,TGCGCCAGCAGCCAAGGTCGGGGGGCAGCCTACGAGCAGTACTTC,CASSQGRGAAYEQYF
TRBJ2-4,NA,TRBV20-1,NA,TGCAGTGCTAGGGTTGGGGACATTCAGTACTTC,CSARVGDIQYF
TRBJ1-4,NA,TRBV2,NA,TGTGCCAGCAAAACGGACAGCCCAAATGAAAAACTGTTTTTT,CASKTDSPNEKLFF
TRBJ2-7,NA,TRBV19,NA,TGTGCCAGTAGTATAGGCAGCAGCTCCTACGAGCAGTACTTC,CASSIGSSSYEQYF
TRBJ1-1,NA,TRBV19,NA,TGTGCCAGTAGTACGGACGGGAACACTGAAGCTTTCTTT,CASSTDGNTEAFF
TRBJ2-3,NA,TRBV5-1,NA,TGCGCCAGCAGCTTGGAAGGGGGCACAGATACGCAGTATTTT,CASSLEGGTDTQYF
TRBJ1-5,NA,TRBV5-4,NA,TGTGCCAGCAGCTCCGACGGTTATCAGCCCCAGCATTTT,CASSSDGYQPQHF
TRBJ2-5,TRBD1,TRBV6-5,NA,TGTGCCAGCAGTACAGGGGCCCAAGAGACCCAGTACTTC,CASSTGAQETQYF
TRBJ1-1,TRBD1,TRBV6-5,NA,TGTGCCAGCAGTTGGACCGACAGGGGGCCTGAAGCTTTCTTT,CASSWTDRGPEAFF
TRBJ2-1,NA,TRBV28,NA,TGTGCCAGCAGTCGCCGGGCCACAAATGAGCAGTTCTTC,CASSRRATNEQFF